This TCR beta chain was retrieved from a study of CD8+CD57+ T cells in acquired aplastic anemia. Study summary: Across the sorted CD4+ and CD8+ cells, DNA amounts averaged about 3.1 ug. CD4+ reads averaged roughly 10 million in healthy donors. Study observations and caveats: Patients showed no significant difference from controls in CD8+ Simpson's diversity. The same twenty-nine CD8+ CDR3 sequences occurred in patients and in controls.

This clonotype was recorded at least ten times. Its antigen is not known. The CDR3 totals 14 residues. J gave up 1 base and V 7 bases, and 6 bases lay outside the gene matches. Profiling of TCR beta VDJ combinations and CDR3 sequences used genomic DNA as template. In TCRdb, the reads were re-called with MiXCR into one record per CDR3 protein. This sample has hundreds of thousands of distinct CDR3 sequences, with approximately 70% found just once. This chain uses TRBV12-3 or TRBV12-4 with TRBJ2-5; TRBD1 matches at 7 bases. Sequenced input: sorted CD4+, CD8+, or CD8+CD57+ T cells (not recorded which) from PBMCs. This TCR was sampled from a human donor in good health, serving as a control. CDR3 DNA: TGTGCCAGCACCCTGACAGGGCTCCAAGAGACCCAGTACTTC. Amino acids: CASTLTGLQETQYF.